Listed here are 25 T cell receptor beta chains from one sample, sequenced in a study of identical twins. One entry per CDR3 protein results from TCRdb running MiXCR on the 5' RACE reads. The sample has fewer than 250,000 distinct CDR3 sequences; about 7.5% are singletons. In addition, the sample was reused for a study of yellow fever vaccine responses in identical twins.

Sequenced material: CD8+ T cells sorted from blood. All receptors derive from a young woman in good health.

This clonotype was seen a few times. The CDR3, as DNA: TGTGCCAGCAGTGAAAGGGGTAGGAATGAAAAACTGTTTTTT. Encoded protein: CASSERGRNEKLFF. This sequence joins TRBV6-1 and TRBJ1-4, with a weak D call TRBD1 (5 bases). The CDR3 loop spans 14 amino acids. Germline CDR1 reads MNHNS; CDR2 reads SASEGT. Between the trimmed V and J ends, which lost 2 bases and 5 bases, there was a span of 9 bases.

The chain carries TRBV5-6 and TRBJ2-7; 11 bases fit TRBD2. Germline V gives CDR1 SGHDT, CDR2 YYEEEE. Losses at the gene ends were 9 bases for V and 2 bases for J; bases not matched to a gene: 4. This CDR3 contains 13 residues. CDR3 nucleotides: TGTGCCACTCAACTAGCGGGAGCCTACGAGCAGTACTTC. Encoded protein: CATQLAGAYEQYF. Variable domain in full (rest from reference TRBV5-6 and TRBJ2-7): DAGVTQSPTHLIKTRGQQVTLRCSPKSGHDTVSWYQQALGQGPQFIFQYYEEEERQRGNFPDRFSGHQFPNYSSELNVNALLLGDSALYLCATQLAGAYEQYFGPGTRLTVT.

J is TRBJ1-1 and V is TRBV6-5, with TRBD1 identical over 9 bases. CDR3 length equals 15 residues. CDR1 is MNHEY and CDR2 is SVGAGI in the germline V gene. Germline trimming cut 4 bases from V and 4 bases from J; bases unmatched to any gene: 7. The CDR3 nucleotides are TGTGCCAGCAGTTTTCCGGGACAGGGACTCACTGAAGCTTTCTTT. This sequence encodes CASSFPGQGLTEAFF.

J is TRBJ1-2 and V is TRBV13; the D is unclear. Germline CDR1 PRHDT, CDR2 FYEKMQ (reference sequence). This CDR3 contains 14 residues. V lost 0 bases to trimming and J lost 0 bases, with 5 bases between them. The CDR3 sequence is CASSLGAANYGYTF. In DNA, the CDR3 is TGTGCCAGCAGCTTAGGCGCCGCTAACTATGGCTACACCTTC.

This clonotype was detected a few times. DNA for the CDR3: TGTGCCACCTGTGAGTGGGGAGGCGCCGGGGAGCTGTTTTTT. Amino acids: CATCEWGGAGELFF. This chain joins TRBV12-3 or TRBV12-4 and TRBJ2-2; perhaps TRBD2 as D (6 bases). The V end lost 10 bases, the J end lost 6 bases, and 18 bases lay between the germline ends. CDR3 length: 14 amino acids.

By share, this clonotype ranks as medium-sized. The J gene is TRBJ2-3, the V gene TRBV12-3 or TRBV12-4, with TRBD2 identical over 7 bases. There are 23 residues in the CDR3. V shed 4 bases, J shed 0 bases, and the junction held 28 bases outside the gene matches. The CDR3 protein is CASSSGAGEDYYELPISTDTQYF. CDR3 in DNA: TGTGCCAGCAGTTCAGGTGCGGGAGAGGATTACTACGAACTTCCTATAAGCACAGATACGCAGTATTTT.

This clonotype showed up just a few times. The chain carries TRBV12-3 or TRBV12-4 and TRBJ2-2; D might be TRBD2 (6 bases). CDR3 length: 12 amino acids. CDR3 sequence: CAMVAATGELFF. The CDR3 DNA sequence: TGTGCTATGGTAGCGGCCACCGGGGAGCTGTTTTTT.

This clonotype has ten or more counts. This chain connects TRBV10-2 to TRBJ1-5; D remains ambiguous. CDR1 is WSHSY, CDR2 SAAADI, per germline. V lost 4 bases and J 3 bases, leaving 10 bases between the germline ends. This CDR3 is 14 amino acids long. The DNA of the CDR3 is TGCGCCAGCAGTGGTCGGTCCGTCAATCAGCCCCAGCATTTT. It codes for CASSGRSVNQPQHF.

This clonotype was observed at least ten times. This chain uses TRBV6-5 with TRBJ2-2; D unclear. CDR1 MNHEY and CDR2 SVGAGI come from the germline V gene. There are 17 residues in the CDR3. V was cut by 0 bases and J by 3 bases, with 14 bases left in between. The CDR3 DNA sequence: TGTGCCAGCAGTTACTCGGGTACCTTGGCGGACACCGGGGAGCTGTTTTTT. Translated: CASSYSGTLADTGELFF.

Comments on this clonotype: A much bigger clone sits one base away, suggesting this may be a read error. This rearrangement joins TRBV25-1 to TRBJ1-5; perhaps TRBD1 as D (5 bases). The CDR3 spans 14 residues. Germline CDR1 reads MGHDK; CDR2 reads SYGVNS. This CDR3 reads CASSELGGTQPKHF. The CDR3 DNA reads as TGTGCCAGCAGTGAATTGGGGGGTACTCAGCCCAAGCATTTT.

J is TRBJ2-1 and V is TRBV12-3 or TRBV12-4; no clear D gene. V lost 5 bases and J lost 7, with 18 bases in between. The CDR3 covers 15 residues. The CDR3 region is CASSPPRRSTNEQFF. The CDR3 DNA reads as TGTGCCAGCAGTCCCCCCCGTCGGAGCACTAATGAGCAGTTCTTC.

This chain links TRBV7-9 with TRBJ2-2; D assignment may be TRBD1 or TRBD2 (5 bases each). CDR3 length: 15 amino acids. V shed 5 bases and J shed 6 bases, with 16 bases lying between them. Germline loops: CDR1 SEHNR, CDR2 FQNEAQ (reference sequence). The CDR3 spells CASSPRPRGAGELFF. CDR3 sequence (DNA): TGTGCCAGCAGCCCTAGACCCCGGGGCGCCGGGGAGCTGTTTTTT.

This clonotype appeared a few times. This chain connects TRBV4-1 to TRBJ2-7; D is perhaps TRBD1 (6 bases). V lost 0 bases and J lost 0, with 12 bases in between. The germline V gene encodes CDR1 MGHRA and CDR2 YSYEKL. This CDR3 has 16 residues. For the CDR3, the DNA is TGCGCCAGCAGCCAAGATCCGACAGGTGCCTCCTACGAGCAGTACTTC. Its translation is CASSQDPTGASYEQYF.

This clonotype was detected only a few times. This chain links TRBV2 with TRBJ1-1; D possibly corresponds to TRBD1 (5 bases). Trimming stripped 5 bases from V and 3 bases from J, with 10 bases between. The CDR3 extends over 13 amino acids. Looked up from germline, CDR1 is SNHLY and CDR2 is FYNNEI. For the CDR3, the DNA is TGTGCCAGCAGTAGGGTGGGGGACACTGAAGCTTTCTTT. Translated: CASSRVGDTEAFF. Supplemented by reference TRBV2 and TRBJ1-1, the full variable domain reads EPEVTQTPSHQVTQMGQEVILRCVPISNHLYFYWYRQILGQKVEFLVSFYNNEISEKSEIFDDQFSVERPDGSNFTLKIRSTKLEDSAMYFCASSRVGDTEAFFGQGTRLTVV.

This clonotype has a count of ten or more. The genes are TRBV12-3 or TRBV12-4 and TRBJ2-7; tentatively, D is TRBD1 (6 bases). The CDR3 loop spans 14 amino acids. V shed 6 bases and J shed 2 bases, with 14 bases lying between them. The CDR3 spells CASSPDRTAYEQYF. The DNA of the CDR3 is TGTGCCAGCAGCCCCGACAGGACCGCCTACGAGCAGTACTTC.

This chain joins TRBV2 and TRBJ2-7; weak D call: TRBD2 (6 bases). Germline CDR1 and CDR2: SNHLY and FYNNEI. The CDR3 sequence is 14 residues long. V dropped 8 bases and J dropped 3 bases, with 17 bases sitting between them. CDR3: CASPLRDGGYEQYV. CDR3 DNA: TGTGCCAGCCCCCTGCGGGACGGCGGCTACGAGCAGTACGTC.

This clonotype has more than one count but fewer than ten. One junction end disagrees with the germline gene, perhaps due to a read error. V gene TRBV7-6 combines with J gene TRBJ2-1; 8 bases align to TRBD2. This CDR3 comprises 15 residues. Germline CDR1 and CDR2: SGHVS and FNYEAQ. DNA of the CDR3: TGTGCCAGCAGCTCGGGGGGGGACTCCTACAATGAGCGGTTCTTC. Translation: CASSSGGDSYNERFF. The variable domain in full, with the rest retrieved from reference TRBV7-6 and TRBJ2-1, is GAGVSQSPRYKVTKRGQDVALRCDPISGHVSLYWYRQALGQGPEFLTYFNYEAQQDKSGLPNDRFSAERPEGSISTLTIQRTEQRDSAMYRCASSSGGDSYNERFFGPGTRLTVL.

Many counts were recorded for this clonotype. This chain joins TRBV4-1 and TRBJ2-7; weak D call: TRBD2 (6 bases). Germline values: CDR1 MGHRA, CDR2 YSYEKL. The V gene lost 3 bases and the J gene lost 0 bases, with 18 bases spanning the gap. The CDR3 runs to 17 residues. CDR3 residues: CASSHSKVGGNSYEQYF. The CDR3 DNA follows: TGCGCCAGCAGCCACTCCAAGGTTGGAGGGAACTCCTACGAGCAGTACTTC.

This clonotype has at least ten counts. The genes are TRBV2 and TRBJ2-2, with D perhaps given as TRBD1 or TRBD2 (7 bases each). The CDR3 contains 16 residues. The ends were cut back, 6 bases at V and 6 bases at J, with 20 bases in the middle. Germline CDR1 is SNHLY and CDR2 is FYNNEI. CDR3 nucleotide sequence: TGTGCCAGCAGCGGGGGGTCGTGGCAGGGGGCCGGGGAGCTGTTTTTT. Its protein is CASSGGSWQGAGELFF.

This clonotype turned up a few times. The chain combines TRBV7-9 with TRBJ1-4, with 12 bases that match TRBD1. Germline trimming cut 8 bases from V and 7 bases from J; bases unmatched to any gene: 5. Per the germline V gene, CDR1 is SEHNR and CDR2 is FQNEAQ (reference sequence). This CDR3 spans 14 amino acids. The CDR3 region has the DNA TGTGCCAGCGGGGGGACAGGGGGCGGTGAAAAACTGTTTTTT. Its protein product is CASGGTGGGEKLFF. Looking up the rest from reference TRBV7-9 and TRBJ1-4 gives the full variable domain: DTGVSQNPRHKITKRGQNVTFRCDPISEHNRLYWYRQTLGQGPEFLTYFQNEAQLEKSRLLSDRFSAERPKGSFSTLEIQRTEQGDSAMYLCASGGTGGGEKLFFGSGTQLSVL.

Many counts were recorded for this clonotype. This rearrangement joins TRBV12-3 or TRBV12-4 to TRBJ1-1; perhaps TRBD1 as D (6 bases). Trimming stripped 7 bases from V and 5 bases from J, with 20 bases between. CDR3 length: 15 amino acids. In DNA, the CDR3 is TGTGCCAGCACCCTGCTCCGGGGGCGGCGAACTGAAGCTTTCTTT. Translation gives CASTLLRGRRTEAFF.

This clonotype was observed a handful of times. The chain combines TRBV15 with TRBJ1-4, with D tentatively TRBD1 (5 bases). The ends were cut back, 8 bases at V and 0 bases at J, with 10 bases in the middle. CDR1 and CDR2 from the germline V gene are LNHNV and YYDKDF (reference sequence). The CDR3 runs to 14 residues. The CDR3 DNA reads TGTGCCACCGGGGCTCAAGCAACTAATGAAAAACTGTTTTTT. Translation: CATGAQATNEKLFF.

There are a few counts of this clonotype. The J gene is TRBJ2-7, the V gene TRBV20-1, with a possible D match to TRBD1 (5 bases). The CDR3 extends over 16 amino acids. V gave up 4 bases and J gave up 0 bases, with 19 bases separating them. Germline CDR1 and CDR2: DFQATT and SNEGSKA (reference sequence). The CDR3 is CSATYRPVRTSYEQYF. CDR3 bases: TGCAGTGCTACTTACAGGCCGGTGAGAACCTCCTACGAGCAGTACTTC.

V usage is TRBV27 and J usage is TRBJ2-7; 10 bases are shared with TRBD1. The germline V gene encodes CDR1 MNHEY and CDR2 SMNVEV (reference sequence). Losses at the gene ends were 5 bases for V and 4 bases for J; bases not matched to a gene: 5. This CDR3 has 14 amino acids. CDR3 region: CASSPRGQGYEQYF. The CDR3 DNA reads TGTGCCAGCAGTCCCAGGGGACAGGGGTACGAGCAGTACTTC.

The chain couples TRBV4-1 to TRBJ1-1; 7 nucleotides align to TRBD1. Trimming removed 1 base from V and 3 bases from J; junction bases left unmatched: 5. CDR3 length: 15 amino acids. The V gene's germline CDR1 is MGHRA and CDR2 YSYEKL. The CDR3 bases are TGCGCCAGCAGCCAAGTCGTAACAGGGGACACTGAAGCTTTCTTT. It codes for CASSQVVTGDTEAFF.